The 30 T cell receptor beta chains listed next were all sequenced from one sample in a study of T cell responses to AZD1222 COVID-19 vaccine. The data were produced by immunoSEQ multiplex PCR, yet TCRdb's version contains in-frame clones alone and is incomplete. This sample has tens of thousands of clones, with around nine tenths found just once. Material: peripheral blood, obtained on day 0 of AZD1222 vaccination. These receptors originate from an adult in good health.

The genes are TRBV24-1 and TRBJ1-2; D might be TRBD1 (5 bases). The CDR3 runs 11 residues. Trimming stripped 9 bases from V and 1 base from J, with 5 bases between. Germline lookup yields CDR1 KGHDR and CDR2 SFDVKD. CDR3 amino acids: CATQGNYGYTF. CDR3 in DNA: TGTGCCACCCAGGGTAACTATGGCTACACCTTC.

This clone appeared a few times. The chain combines TRBV4-1 with TRBJ1-4; a weak D match, TRBD1 (6 bases). The germline CDR1 and CDR2 sequences are MGHRA and YSYEKL. The CDR3 is 16 amino acids. Trimming left V 3 bases short and J 3 bases short, with 14 bases between. CDR3 in amino acids: CASSQPGQRANEKLFF. CDR3 sequence (DNA): TGCGCCAGCAGCCAGCCGGGACAAAGAGCTAATGAAAAACTGTTTTTT.

The rearrangement uses TRBV28 and TRBJ2-5; D possibly corresponds to TRBD1 (5 bases). Deletions cut 7 bases from V and 7 bases from J, with 13 bases between. This CDR3 is 12 amino acids long. Germline CDR1 and CDR2: MDHEN and SYDVKM. The CDR3 bases are TGTGCCAGCATAGGGGATAGGGTGACCCAGTACTTC. It yields the protein CASIGDRVTQYF. The whole variable domain, remainder taken from reference TRBV28 and TRBJ2-5, is DVKVTQSSRYLVKRTGEKVFLECVQDMDHENMFWYRQDPGLGLRLIYFSYDVKMKEKGDIPEGYSVSREKKERFSLILESASTNQTSMYLCASIGDRVTQYFGPGTRLLVL.

The chain joins TRBV10-3 to TRBJ1-5; D is ambiguous. The CDR3 runs 14 residues. V lost 5 bases and J lost 5, with 13 bases in between. Germline V gives CDR1 ENHRY, CDR2 SYGVKD. This CDR3 reads CAISSGLLDQPQHF. For the CDR3, the DNA is TGTGCCATCAGTTCCGGTCTCCTGGATCAGCCCCAGCATTTT.

This chain joins TRBV11-2 and TRBJ1-6; 12 bases align to TRBD1. CDR1 is SGHAT, CDR2 FQNNGV, per germline. The CDR3 totals 16 residues. Unmatched junction bases numbered 3, after V lost 4 bases and J lost 5 bases. The CDR3 DNA reads TGTGCCAGCAGCTCGGGACAGGGGGCGAATAATTCACCCCTCCACTTT. The encoded protein is CASSSGQGANNSPLHF.

The chain links TRBV6-5 to TRBJ2-5, with 9 positions matching TRBD1. The CDR3 loop spans 14 amino acids. The V segment lost 6 bases and the J segment 5 bases; nucleotides outside the gene matches: 7. Per germline, CDR1 MNHEY and CDR2 SVGAGI. For the CDR3, the DNA is TGTGCCAGCAGCCCCGGGACAGGGCGGGAGACCCAGTACTTC. Encoded protein: CASSPGTGRETQYF.

V is TRBV28 and J is TRBJ2-7; D not resolved. V shed 5 bases and J shed 3 bases, with 14 bases lying between them. Germline CDR1 is MDHEN and CDR2 is SYDVKM. There are 14 residues in the CDR3. The CDR3 loop reads CASSPLRESYEQYF. CDR3 bases: TGTGCCAGCAGTCCCCTGAGAGAAAGCTACGAGCAGTACTTC.

The chain has TRBV27 and TRBJ1-2, with a tentative D call TRBD1 (5 bases). V lost 4 bases to trimming and J lost 0 bases, with 9 bases between them. This CDR3 has 14 residues. Germline assignment: CDR1 MNHEY and CDR2 SMNVEV (reference sequence). CDR3 in amino acids: CASSSWGANYGYTF. The DNA for the CDR3 is TGTGCCAGCAGTTCCTGGGGGGCTAACTATGGCTACACCTTC.

V and J are TRBV2 and TRBJ1-1, with a tentative D call TRBD1 (5 bases). This CDR3 is built from 14 residues. CDR1 and CDR2 (germline): SNHLY, FYNNEI. Trimming left V 7 bases short and J 1 base short, with 13 bases between. CDR3 DNA: TGTGCCAGCACCGGATTGACAGCGAACACTGAAGCTTTCTTT. The encoded protein is CASTGLTANTEAFF.

The CDR3 coding sequence is TGTGCCAGCAGTCCGCAGGGGTCTGGAAACACCATATATTTT. This translates into CASSPQGSGNTIYF. V usage is TRBV7-8 and J usage is TRBJ1-3; D is perhaps TRBD1 (6 bases). Germline values: CDR1 SGHVS, CDR2 FQNEAQ. Trimming left V 6 bases short and J 1 base short, with 10 bases between. This CDR3 contains 14 residues.

This clone was found once. CDR3 DNA: TGTGCCAGCAGTTTAAGGACAGCCACCCACCTTCGCCTCCACTTT. Protein product: CASSLRTATHLRLHF. The V call is TRBV6-2 or TRBV6-3, the J call TRBJ1-6; D is possibly TRBD1 (6 bases). Deletions cut 4 bases from V and 15 bases from J, with 22 bases between. The CDR3 runs to 15 residues. Germline CDR1 reads MNHEY; CDR2 reads SVGEGT.

In this sample, this clone turned up a few times. V gene TRBV27 combines with J gene TRBJ1-5; 9 nucleotides match TRBD1. V shed 6 bases, J shed 4 bases, and the junction held 4 bases outside the gene matches. Germline assignment: CDR1 MNHEY and CDR2 SMNVEV (reference sequence). The CDR3 length is 14 residues. The CDR3 sequence: CASSRQGENQPQHF. CDR3 nucleotide sequence: TGTGCCAGCAGCCGACAGGGGGAAAATCAGCCCCAGCATTTT.

For the CDR3, the DNA is TGCAGCGTCGGGACAGGGGGCGACTATGGCTACACCTTC. This translates into CSVGTGGDYGYTF. This chain links TRBV29-1 with TRBJ1-2; 12 bases match TRBD1. Germline assignment: CDR1 SQVTM and CDR2 ANQGSEA. The CDR3 covers 13 residues. V lost 6 bases to trimming and J lost 3 bases; unmatched junction nucleotides: 2.

The chain combines TRBV11-2 with TRBJ2-7, with D perhaps matching TRBD2 (6 bases). The CDR3 runs to 13 residues. In germline, CDR1 is SGHAT, CDR2 FQNNGV. V was clipped by 3 bases and J by 7 bases, with 13 bases between them. CDR3 nucleotide sequence: TGTGCCAGCAGCTTCGGGACTCGGGGTGAGCAGTACGTC. Its translation: CASSFGTRGEQYV.

The chain employs TRBV10-1 and TRBJ2-3; no firm D call. Trimming shortened V by 4 bases and J by 3 bases, and 11 bases separated the two germline ends. Germline V gene lookup returns CDR1 WNHNN and CDR2 SYGVQD (reference sequence). The CDR3 spans 14 residues. This CDR3 is CASSGYQKTDTQYF. The CDR3 DNA reads as TGCGCCAGCAGTGGATACCAGAAGACAGATACGCAGTATTTT.

This chain joins TRBV5-1 and TRBJ1-3; TRBD1 might be the D (6 bases). V was clipped by 1 base and J by 0 bases, with 14 bases between them. The CDR3 runs 17 residues. The germline CDR1 and CDR2 sequences are SGHRS and YFSETQ. The CDR3 bases are TGCGCCAGCAGCTTGACTACCACAGGGACCTCTGGAAACACCATATATTTT. This translates into CASSLTTTGTSGNTIYF.

V and J are TRBV18 and TRBJ1-1; D call uncertain. CDR1 and CDR2 from the germline V gene are KGHSH and LQKENI. The CDR3 covers 13 residues. V lost 6 bases and J lost 0, with 8 bases in between. This CDR3 reads CASSKDMNTEAFF. CDR3 DNA: TGTGCCAGCTCCAAGGATATGAACACTGAAGCTTTCTTT.

V is TRBV2 and J is TRBJ2-6; D tentatively reads TRBD1 or TRBD2 (5 bases each). CDR1 is SNHLY, CDR2 FYNNEI, per germline. Trimming removed 8 bases at V and 0 bases at J, with 11 bases between. The CDR3 loop spans 15 amino acids. CDR3 sequence: CASGGRSSGANVLTF. CDR3 nucleotides: TGTGCCAGCGGGGGTAGGTCCTCTGGGGCCAACGTCCTGACTTTC.

This clone showed up just a few times. The CDR3 is CASSMATSKVYEQYF. DNA of the CDR3: TGTGCCAGTAGTATGGCCACAAGTAAGGTTTACGAGCAGTACTTC. The V gene is TRBV19, the J gene TRBJ2-7; no clear D gene. The ends were cut back, 3 bases at V and 4 bases at J, with 16 bases in the middle. Germline CDR1 is LNHDA and CDR2 is SQIVND (reference sequence). This CDR3 comprises 15 residues.

The chain uses TRBV5-1 and TRBJ1-4, with TRBD1 as a possible D gene (6 bases). V lost 5 bases and J lost 0, with 11 bases in between. Germline assignment: CDR1 SGHRS and CDR2 YFSETQ. The CDR3 loop spans 15 amino acids. CDR3 loop: CASSSTGSTNEKLFF. CDR3 bases: TGCGCCAGCAGTTCCACAGGGTCAACTAATGAAAAACTGTTTTTT.

This chain uses TRBV28 with TRBJ2-2, with D tentatively TRBD2 (6 bases). Germline V gives CDR1 MDHEN, CDR2 SYDVKM. This CDR3 has 16 residues. Trimming took off 3 bases at V and 3 bases at J, with 14 bases between the two ends. The CDR3 region has the DNA TGTGCCAGCAGTTTGAAGGACTACAGGCACACCGGGGAGCTGTTTTTT. Translating gives CASSLKDYRHTGELFF.

V gene TRBV7-9 combines with J gene TRBJ2-1; D tentatively fits TRBD1 or TRBD2 (7 bases each). V lost 5 bases and J lost 2, with 19 bases in between. CDR1 and CDR2 (germline): SEHNR, FQNEAQ (reference sequence). This CDR3 is 17 amino acids long. CDR3 coding DNA: TGTGCCAGCAGCCCCAGGGGGGGGGCCCAGACCTACAATGAGCAGTTCTTC. Residues: CASSPRGGAQTYNEQFF.

The chain has TRBV4-1 and TRBJ1-3; no definite D call. CDR3 length: 16 amino acids. V was shortened by 4 bases and J by 4 bases, with 17 bases between the two germline ends. Germline V gives CDR1 MGHRA, CDR2 YSYEKL. The CDR3 reads CASSRGSAGLGNTIYF. DNA of the CDR3: TGCGCCAGCAGCCGCGGCTCCGCGGGTCTGGGAAACACCATATATTTT.

The chain links TRBV5-5 to TRBJ1-2, with D tentatively TRBD1 (5 bases). Trimming removed 4 bases from V and 4 bases from J, with 20 bases in between. Germline V gene lookup returns CDR1 SGHKS and CDR2 YYEKEE (reference sequence). The CDR3 is made up of 16 amino acids. In DNA form, the CDR3 reads TGTGCCAGCAGCCCCCGGGACCAACCGAATACCTATGGCTACACCTTC. As protein: CASSPRDQPNTYGYTF. The variable domain in full, completed from reference TRBV5-5 and TRBJ1-2, reads DAGVTQSPTHLIKTRGQQVTLRCSPISGHKSVSWYQQVLGQGPQFIFQYYEKEERGRGNFPDRFSARQFPNYSSELNVNALLLGDSALYLCASSPRDQPNTYGYTFGSGTRLTVV.

The chain carries TRBV5-6 and TRBJ2-1, with TRBD2 identical over 11 bases. The CDR3 spans 17 residues. J was trimmed by 0 bases and V by 1 base; bases with no gene match: 3. The V gene's germline CDR1 is SGHDT and CDR2 YYEEEE. CDR3 nucleotides: TGTGCCAGCAGCTTGTACACTAGCGGGAGCTCCTACAATGAGCAGTTCTTC. It specifies CASSLYTSGSSYNEQFF.

This chain connects TRBV14 to TRBJ2-5; D is perhaps TRBD2 (5 bases). V was trimmed by 4 bases and J by 6 bases, leaving 18 bases between them. This CDR3 spans 15 amino acids. Germline assignment: CDR1 SGHDN and CDR2 FVKESK. The CDR3 loop is CASSPPGSVGQTQYF. Here the CDR3 DNA reads TGTGCCAGCAGCCCGCCGGGGAGCGTGGGTCAGACCCAGTACTTC.

This chain links TRBV18 with TRBJ1-6; no firm D call. Germline values: CDR1 KGHSH, CDR2 LQKENI. The CDR3 contains 13 residues. Trimming removed 3 bases at V and 6 bases at J, with 6 bases between. CDR3 amino acids: CASSPASNSPLHF. The CDR3, as DNA: TGTGCCAGCTCACCGGCAAGTAATTCACCCCTCCACTTT.

This rearrangement joins TRBV6-5 to TRBJ2-3; the D is unclear. Trimming shortened V by 4 bases and J by 5 bases, and 4 bases separated the two germline ends. Germline CDR1 reads MNHEY; CDR2 reads SVGAGI. The CDR3 length is 11 residues. The DNA of the CDR3 is TGTGCCAGCAGTTCGGGAGATACGCAGTATTTT. Translation gives CASSSGDTQYF.

This clone has just one count. The chain recombines TRBV12-3 or TRBV12-4 with TRBJ1-2; no clear D. There are 13 residues in the CDR3. Trimming left V 4 bases short and J 2 bases short, with 8 bases between. In nucleotides, the CDR3 is TGTGCCAGCAGTTCCGTCAGCAACTATGGCTACACCTTC. Its protein product is CASSSVSNYGYTF.

V gene TRBV28 combines with J gene TRBJ1-1, with a possible D match to TRBD1 (6 bases). Trimming removed 4 bases at V and 1 base at J, with 13 bases between. Per the germline V gene, CDR1 is MDHEN and CDR2 is SYDVKM. CDR3 size: 15 residues. The CDR3 reads CASSSIRGWNTEAFF. CDR3 in DNA: TGTGCCAGCAGTTCGATCAGGGGATGGAACACTGAAGCTTTCTTT.